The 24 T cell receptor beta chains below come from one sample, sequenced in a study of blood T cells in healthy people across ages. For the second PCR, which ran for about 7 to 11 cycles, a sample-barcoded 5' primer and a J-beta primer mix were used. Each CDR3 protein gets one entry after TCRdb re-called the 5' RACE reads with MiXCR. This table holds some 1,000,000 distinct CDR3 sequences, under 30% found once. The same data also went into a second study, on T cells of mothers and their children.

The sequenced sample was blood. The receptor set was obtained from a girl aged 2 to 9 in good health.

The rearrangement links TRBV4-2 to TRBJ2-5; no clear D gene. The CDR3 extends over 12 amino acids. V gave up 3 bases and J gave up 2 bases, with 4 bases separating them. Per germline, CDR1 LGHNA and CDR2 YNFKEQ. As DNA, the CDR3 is TGTGCCAGCAGCCATCCACAAGAGACCCAGTACTTC. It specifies CASSHPQETQYF.

The CDR3 here is CASMAGTETQYF. The DNA of the CDR3 is TGTGCCAGCATGGCGGGAACAGAGACCCAGTACTTC. This chain links TRBV28 with TRBJ2-5; tentative D call: TRBD2 (6 bases). Trimming left V 7 bases short and J 4 bases short, with 10 bases between. Per germline, CDR1 MDHEN and CDR2 SYDVKM. The length of the CDR3 is 12 residues.

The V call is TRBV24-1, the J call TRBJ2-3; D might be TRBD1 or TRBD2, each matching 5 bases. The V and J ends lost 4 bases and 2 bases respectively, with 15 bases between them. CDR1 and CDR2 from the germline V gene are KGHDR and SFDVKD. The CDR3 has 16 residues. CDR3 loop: CATSDRAGTHTDTQYF. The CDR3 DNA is TGTGCCACCAGTGACCGGGCCGGGACGCACACAGATACGCAGTATTTT.

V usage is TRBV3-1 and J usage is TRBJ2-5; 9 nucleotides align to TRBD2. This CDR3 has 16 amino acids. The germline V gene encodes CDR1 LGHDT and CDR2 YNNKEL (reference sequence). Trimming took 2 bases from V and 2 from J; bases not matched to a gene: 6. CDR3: CASSQQRLAAQETQYF. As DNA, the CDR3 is TGTGCCAGCAGCCAACAAAGACTAGCGGCTCAAGAGACCCAGTACTTC.

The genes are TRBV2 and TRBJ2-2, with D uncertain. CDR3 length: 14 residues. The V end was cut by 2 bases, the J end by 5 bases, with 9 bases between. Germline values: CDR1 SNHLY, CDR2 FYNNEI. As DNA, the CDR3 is TGTGCCAGCAGTGAATTTATAGGGACCGGGGAGCTGTTTTTT. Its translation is CASSEFIGTGELFF.

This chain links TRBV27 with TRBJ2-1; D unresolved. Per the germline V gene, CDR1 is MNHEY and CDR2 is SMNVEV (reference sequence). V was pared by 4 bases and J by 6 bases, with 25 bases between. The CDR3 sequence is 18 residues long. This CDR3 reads CASSSSIPPRPESNEQFF. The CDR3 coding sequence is TGTGCCAGCAGTTCTTCCATACCCCCCCGACCCGAGAGCAATGAGCAGTTCTTC.

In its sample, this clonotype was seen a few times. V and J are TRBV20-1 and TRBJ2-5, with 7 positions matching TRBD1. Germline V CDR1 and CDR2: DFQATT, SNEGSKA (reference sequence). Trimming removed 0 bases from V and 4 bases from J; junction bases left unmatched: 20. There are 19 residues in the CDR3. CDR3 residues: CSARDPGQRTSPTLETQYF. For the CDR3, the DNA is TGCAGTGCTAGAGACCCGGGACAGCGAACCTCTCCCACGTTAGAGACCCAGTACTTC.

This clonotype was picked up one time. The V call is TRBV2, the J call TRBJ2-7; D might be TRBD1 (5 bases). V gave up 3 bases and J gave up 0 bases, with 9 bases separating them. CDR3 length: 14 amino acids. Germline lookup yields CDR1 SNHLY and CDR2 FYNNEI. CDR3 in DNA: TGTGCCAGCAGTGATACTGACAGCTCCTACGAGCAGTACTTC. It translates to CASSDTDSSYEQYF.

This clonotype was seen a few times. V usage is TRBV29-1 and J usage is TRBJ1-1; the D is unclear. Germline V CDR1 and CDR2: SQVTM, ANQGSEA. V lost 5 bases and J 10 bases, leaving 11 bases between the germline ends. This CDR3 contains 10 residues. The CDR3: CSVSLGVAFF. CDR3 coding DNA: TGCAGCGTTTCCCTCGGGGTAGCTTTCTTT.

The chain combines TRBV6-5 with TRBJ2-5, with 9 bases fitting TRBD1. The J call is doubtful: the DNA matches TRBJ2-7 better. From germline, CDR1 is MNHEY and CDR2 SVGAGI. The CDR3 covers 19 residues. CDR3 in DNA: TGTGCCAGCAGCTTCTCCCGGGACAGGGTAGGAACGAGTTCCTACGAGCAGTACTTC. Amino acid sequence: CASSFSRDRVGTSSYEQYF.

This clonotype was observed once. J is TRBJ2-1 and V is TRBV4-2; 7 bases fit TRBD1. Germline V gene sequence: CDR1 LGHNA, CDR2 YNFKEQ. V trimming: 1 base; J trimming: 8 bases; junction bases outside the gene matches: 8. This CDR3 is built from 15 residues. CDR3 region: CASSQAQGDTDEQFF. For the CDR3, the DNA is TGTGCCAGCAGCCAAGCTCAGGGGGATACCGATGAGCAGTTCTTC.

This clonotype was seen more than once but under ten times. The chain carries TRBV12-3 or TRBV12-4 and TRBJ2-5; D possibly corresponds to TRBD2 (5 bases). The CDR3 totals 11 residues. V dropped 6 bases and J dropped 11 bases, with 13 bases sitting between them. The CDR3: CASRLAGMQYF. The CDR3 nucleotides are TGTGCCAGCAGGCTCGCCGGGATGCAGTACTTC.

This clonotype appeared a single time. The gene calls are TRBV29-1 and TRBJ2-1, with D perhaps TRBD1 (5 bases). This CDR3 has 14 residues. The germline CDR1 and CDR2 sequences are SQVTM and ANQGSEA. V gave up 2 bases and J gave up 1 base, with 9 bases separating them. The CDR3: CSVEQGLSYNEQFF. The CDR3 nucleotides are TGCAGCGTTGAACAGGGCTTATCCTACAATGAGCAGTTCTTC.

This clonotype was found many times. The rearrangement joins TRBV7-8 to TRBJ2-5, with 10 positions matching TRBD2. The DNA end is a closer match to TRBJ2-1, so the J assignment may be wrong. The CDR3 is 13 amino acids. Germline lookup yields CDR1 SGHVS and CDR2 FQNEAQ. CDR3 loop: CASSILTSGDQFF. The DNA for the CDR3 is TGTGCCAGCAGCATCCTCACTAGCGGGGACCAGTTCTTC.

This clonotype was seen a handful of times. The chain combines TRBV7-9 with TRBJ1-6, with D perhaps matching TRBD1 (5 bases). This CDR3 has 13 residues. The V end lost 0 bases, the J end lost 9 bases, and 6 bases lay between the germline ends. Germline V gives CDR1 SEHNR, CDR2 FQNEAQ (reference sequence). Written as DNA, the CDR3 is TGTGCCAGCAGCTTAGCCGGGGGTTCACCCCTCCACTTT. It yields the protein CASSLAGGSPLHF. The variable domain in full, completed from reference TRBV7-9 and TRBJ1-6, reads DTGVSQNPRHKITKRGQNVTFRCDPISEHNRLYWYRQTLGQGPEFLTYFQNEAQLEKSRLLSDRFSAERPKGSFSTLEIQRTEQGDSAMYLCASSLAGGSPLHFGNGTRLTVT.

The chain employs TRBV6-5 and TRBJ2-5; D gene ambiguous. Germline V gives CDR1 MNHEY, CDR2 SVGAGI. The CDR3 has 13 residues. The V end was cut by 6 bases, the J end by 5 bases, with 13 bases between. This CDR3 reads CASRSDLRETQYF. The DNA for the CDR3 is TGTGCCAGCAGATCGGACCTTAGGGAGACCCAGTACTTC.

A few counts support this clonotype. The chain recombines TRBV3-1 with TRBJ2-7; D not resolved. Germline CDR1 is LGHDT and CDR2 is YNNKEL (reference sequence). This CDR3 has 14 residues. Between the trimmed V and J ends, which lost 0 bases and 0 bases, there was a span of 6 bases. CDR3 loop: CASSQDWSSYEQYF. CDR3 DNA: TGTGCCAGCAGCCAAGATTGGAGCTCCTACGAGCAGTACTTC.

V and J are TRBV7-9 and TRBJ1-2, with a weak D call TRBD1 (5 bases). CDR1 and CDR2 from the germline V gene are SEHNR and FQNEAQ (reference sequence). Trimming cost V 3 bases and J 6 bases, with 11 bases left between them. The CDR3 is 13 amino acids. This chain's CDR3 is CASSFDRGDGYTF. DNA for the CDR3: TGTGCCAGCAGCTTTGATAGGGGCGATGGCTACACCTTC.

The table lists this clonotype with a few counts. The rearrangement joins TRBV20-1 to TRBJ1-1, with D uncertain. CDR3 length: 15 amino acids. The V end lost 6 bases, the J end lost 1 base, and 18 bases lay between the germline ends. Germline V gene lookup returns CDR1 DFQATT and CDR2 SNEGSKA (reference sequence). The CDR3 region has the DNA TGCAGTGCCCAATCCGCCTACCCGGAGAACACTGAAGCTTTCTTT. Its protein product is CSAQSAYPENTEAFF.

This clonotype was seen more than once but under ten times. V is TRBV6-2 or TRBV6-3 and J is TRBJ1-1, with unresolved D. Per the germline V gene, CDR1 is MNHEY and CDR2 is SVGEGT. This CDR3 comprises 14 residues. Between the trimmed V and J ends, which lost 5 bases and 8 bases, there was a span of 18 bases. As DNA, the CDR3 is TGTGCCAGCAGTACAAGGACTGACCGGGAAGAAGCTTTCTTT. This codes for CASSTRTDREEAFF.

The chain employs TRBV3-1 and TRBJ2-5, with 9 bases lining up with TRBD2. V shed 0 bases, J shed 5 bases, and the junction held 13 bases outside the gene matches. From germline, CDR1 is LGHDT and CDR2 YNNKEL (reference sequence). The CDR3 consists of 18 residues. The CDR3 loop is CASSQDYPLSGRMETQYF. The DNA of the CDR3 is TGTGCCAGCAGCCAAGATTACCCCTTGAGCGGGAGGATGGAGACCCAGTACTTC.

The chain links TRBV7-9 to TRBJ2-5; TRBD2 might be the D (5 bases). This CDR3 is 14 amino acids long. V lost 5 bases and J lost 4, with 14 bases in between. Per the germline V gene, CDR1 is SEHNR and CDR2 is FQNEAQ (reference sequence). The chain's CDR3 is CASSASPRGETQYF. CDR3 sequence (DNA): TGTGCCAGCAGCGCATCTCCCCGGGGAGAGACCCAGTACTTC.

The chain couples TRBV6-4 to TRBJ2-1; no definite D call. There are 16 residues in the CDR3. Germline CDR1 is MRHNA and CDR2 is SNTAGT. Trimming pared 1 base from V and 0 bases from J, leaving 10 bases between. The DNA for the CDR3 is TGTGCCAGCAGTGACTATCGGGCCTACTCCTACAATGAGCAGTTCTTC. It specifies CASSDYRAYSYNEQFF.

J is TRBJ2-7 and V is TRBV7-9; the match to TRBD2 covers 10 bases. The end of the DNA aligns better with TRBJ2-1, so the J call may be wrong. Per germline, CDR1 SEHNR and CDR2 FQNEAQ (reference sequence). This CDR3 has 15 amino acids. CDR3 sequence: CASIQASGSYNEQFF. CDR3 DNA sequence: TGTGCCAGCATCCAGGCTAGCGGGAGCTACAATGAGCAGTTCTTC.